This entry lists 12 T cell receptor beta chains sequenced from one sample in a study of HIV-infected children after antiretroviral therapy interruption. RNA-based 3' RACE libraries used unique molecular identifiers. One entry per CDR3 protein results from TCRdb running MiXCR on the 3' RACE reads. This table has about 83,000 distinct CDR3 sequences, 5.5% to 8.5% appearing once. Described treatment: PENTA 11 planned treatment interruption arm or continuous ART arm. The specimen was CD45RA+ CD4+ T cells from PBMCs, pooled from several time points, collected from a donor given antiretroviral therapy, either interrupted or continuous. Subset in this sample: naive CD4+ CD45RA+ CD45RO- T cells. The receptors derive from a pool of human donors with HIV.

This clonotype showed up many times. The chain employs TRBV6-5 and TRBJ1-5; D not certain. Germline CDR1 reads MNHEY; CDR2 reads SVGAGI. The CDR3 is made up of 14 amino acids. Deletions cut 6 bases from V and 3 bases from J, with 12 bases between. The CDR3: CASRSDLPNQPQHF. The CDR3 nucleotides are TGTGCCAGCAGGTCCGACCTACCCAATCAGCCCCAGCATTTT.

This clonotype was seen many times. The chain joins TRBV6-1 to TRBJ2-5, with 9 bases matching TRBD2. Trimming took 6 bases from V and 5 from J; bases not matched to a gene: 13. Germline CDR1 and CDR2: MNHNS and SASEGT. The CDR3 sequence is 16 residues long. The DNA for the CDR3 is TGTGCCAGCAGGCCTCGCGGGGGGGCGGGTGACGAGACCCAGTACTTC. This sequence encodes CASRPRGGAGDETQYF.

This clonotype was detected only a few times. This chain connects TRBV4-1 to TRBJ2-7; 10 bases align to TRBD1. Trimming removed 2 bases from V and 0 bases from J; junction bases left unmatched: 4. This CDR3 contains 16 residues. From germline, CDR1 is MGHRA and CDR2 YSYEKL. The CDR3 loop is CASSQPRDRGSYEQYF. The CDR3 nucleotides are TGCGCCAGCAGCCAACCCCGGGACAGGGGCTCCTACGAGCAGTACTTC.

The CDR3 sequence: CASSLTGGGIDTQYF. CDR3 sequence (DNA): TGCGCCAGCAGCCTTACAGGGGGCGGGATAGATACGCAGTATTTT. The rearrangement joins TRBV5-1 to TRBJ2-3; 9 bases agree with TRBD1. V trimming: 4 bases; J trimming: 5 bases; junction bases outside the gene matches: 8. CDR1 and CDR2 (germline): SGHRS, YFSETQ. The CDR3 is made up of 15 amino acids.

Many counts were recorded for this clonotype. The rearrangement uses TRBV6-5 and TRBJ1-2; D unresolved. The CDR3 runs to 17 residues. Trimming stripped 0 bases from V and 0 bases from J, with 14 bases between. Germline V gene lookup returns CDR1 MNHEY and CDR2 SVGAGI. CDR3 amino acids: CASSYSSSVAPNYGYTF. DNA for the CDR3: TGTGCCAGCAGTTACTCTTCGTCCGTGGCGCCTAACTATGGCTACACCTTC.

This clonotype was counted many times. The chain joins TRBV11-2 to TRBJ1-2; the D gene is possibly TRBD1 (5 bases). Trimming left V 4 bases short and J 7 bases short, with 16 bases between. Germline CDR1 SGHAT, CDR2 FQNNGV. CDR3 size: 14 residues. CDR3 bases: TGTGCCAGCAGCTGGGGAGGGGCCCCCCCTGGCTACACCTTC. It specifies CASSWGGAPPGYTF.

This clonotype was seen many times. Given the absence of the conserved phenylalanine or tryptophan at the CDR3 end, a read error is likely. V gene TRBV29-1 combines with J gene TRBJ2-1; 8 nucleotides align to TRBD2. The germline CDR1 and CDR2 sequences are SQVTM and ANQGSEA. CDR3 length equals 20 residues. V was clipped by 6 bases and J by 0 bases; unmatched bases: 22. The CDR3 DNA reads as TGCAGCGTCTCCAAAGTACAACCGGGGGGGTTCCCAAGCTCCTACAATGAGCAGTTCATC. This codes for CSVSKVQPGGFPSSYNEQFI.

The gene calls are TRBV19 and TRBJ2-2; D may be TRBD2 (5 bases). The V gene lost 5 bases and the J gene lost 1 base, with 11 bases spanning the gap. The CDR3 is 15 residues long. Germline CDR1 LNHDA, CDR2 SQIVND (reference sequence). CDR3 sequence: CASSPSGRNTGELFF. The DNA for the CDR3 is TGTGCCAGTAGTCCAAGCGGTCGGAACACCGGGGAGCTGTTTTTT.

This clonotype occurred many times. In DNA, the CDR3 is TGTGCCAGCAGCTCGGACCGCATGAACACTGAAGCTTTCTTT. Residues: CASSSDRMNTEAFF. This chain connects TRBV7-2 to TRBJ1-1, with no clear D. The CDR3 is 14 residues long. The V gene lost 4 bases and the J gene lost 0 bases, with 9 bases spanning the gap. Germline CDR1 is SGHTA and CDR2 is FQGNSA.

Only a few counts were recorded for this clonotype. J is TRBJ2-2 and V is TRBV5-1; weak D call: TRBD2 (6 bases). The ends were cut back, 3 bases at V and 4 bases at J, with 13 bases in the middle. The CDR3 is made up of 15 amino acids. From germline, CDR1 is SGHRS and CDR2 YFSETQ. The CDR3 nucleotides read TGCGCCAGCAGCTCGACTAGTGGTGCCACCGGGGAGCTGTTTTTT. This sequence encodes CASSSTSGATGELFF.

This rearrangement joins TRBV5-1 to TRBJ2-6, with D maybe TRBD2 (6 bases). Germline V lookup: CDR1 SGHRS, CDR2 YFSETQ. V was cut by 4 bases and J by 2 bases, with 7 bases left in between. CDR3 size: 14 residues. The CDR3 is CASSRETGANVLTF. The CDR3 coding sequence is TGCGCCAGCAGCCGGGAGACTGGGGCCAACGTCCTGACTTTC.

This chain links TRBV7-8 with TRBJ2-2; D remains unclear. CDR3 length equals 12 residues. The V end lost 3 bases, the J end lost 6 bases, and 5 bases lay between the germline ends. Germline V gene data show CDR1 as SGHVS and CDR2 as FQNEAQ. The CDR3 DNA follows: TGTGCCAGCAGCTTTGAACCCGGGGAGCTGTTTTTT. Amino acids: CASSFEPGELFF.